A single sample gave rise to the 31 T cell receptor beta chains below, sequenced in a study of beta chain features in type 1 diabetes. The entirety of the isolated RNA underwent reverse transcription, so expressed TCRB transcripts were sequenced. The protocol was immunoSEQ multiplex PCR, while the TCRdb copy is restricted to in-frame clones and leaves out a portion. The sample lists about 230,000 clones; 9.6% were seen once. The material sequenced was naive CD4+ T cells from blood. The receptors derive from a woman between 18 and 30 years old in good health.

The sample holds a few counts of this clone. The V call is TRBV5-1, the J call TRBJ2-1; D is undetermined. V gave up 0 bases and J gave up 4 bases, with 11 bases separating them. The CDR3 spans 15 residues. CDR1 and CDR2 from the germline V gene are SGHRS and YFSETQ. As DNA, the CDR3 is TGCGCCAGCAGCTTGGCTAGTTCCACTTACAATGAGCAGTTCTTC. Translation: CASSLASSTYNEQFF.

J is TRBJ2-3 and V is TRBV7-9; TRBD2 might be the D (6 bases). This CDR3 region has 18 residues. V lost 1 base, J lost 3 bases, and 20 bases lay in between. The germline V gene has CDR1 SEHNR and CDR2 FQNEAQ (reference sequence). This chain's CDR3 is CASSLGRLAGRRTDTQYF. CDR3 in DNA: TGTGCCAGCAGCTTAGGACGTCTGGCGGGAAGAAGGACAGATACGCAGTATTTT.

This clone was detected a few times. The rearrangement joins TRBV5-1 to TRBJ1-5, with 10 positions matching TRBD1. Trimming removed 4 bases from V and 0 bases from J; junction bases left unmatched: 7. The germline V gene has CDR1 SGHRS and CDR2 YFSETQ. The CDR3 has 17 residues. CDR3 nucleotide sequence: TGCGCCAGCAGCCCGGGGACAGGGGACTATAGCAATCAGCCCCAGCATTTT. Translating gives CASSPGTGDYSNQPQHF.

The table lists this clone with a few counts. V is TRBV4-1 and J is TRBJ2-4; TRBD2 matches at 11 bases. This CDR3 region has 19 residues. The V gene end was trimmed by 3 bases and the J gene end by 0 bases; junction bases not matched to a gene: 10. Germline V gives CDR1 MGHRA, CDR2 YSYEKL. CDR3 DNA: TGCGCCAGCAGCCAGGGTCCTAGCGGGGGGTTACTAGCCAAAAACATTCAGTACTTC. Translation gives CASSQGPSGGLLAKNIQYF.

The chain joins TRBV6-1 to TRBJ2-7; 9 bases line up with TRBD2. CDR3 size: 15 residues. Germline lookup yields CDR1 MNHNS and CDR2 SASEGT. Losses at the gene ends were 6 bases for V and 2 bases for J; bases not matched to a gene: 8. The CDR3 sequence: CASSRERGATYEQYF. In nucleotides, the CDR3 is TGTGCCAGCAGCCGCGAGCGGGGGGCAACCTACGAGCAGTACTTC.

With respect to this clone: Other DNA sequences in this specimen translate into the identical CDR3. The V and J genes are TRBV5-1 and TRBJ1-5; tentative D call: TRBD1 (5 bases). Germline V gene data show CDR1 as SGHRS and CDR2 as YFSETQ. V shed 2 bases and J shed 0 bases, with 9 bases lying between them. This CDR3 comprises 15 residues. Here the CDR3 reads CASSLRGGSNQPQHF. The CDR3 DNA reads TGCGCCAGCAGCTTAAGGGGTGGTAGCAATCAGCCCCAGCATTTT.

This chain joins TRBV5-1 and TRBJ2-7; D is perhaps TRBD2 (5 bases). V lost 1 base and J lost 5, with 22 bases in between. Per the germline V gene, CDR1 is SGHRS and CDR2 is YFSETQ. The CDR3 sequence is 17 residues long. This CDR3 is CASSLMWERTAHHEQYF. The CDR3 nucleotides are TGCGCCAGCAGCTTGATGTGGGAGCGGACGGCACATCACGAGCAGTACTTC. Using reference TRBV5-1 and TRBJ2-7 for the parts outside the CDR3, the full variable domain is KAGVTQTPRYLIKTRGQQVTLSCSPISGHRSVSWYQQTPGQGLQFLFEYFSETQRNKGNFPGRFSGRQFSNSRSEMNVSTLELGDSALYLCASSLMWERTAHHEQYFGPGTRLTVT.

The CDR3 spells CASSLERRNYEQYF. CDR3 DNA: TGCGCCAGCAGCTTGGAGCGCCGAAACTACGAGCAGTACTTC. The chain recombines TRBV5-1 with TRBJ2-7; D is ambiguous. With 0 bases removed from V and 3 bases from J, the gap between germline ends came to 10 bases. Germline CDR1 and CDR2: SGHRS and YFSETQ. CDR3 length equals 14 residues.

This clone has only a few counts. This chain uses TRBV7-2 with TRBJ2-2, with D maybe TRBD2 (6 bases). CDR1 and CDR2 (germline): SGHTA, FQGNSA. V was clipped by 8 bases and J by 2 bases, with 12 bases between them. The CDR3 is 14 residues long. The CDR3 DNA sequence: TGTGCCAGCGGGGGGAGGACTAACACCGGGGAGCTGTTTTTT. Protein: CASGGRTNTGELFF.

This chain links TRBV7-2 with TRBJ1-3; no definite D call. The CDR3 is 15 amino acids. Per the germline V gene, CDR1 is SGHTA and CDR2 is FQGNSA. V gave up 5 bases and J gave up 0 bases, with 11 bases separating them. Here the CDR3 reads CASSRGVSSGNTIYF. In nucleotides, the CDR3 is TGTGCCAGCAGCCGAGGAGTTAGCTCTGGAAACACCATATATTTT.

The chain is built from TRBV5-1 and TRBJ2-7; 8 positions agree with TRBD1. Germline CDR1 SGHRS, CDR2 YFSETQ. V dropped 3 bases and J dropped 2; count of bases not matched to a gene: 4. The length of the CDR3 is 14 residues. The CDR3 DNA reads TGCGCCAGCAGCTCGACAGGGGAGCCCTACGAGCAGTACTTC. Its translation is CASSSTGEPYEQYF. Combining the CDR3 with reference TRBV5-1 and TRBJ2-7 gives the whole variable domain KAGVTQTPRYLIKTRGQQVTLSCSPISGHRSVSWYQQTPGQGLQFLFEYFSETQRNKGNFPGRFSGRQFSNSRSEMNVSTLELGDSALYLCASSSTGEPYEQYFGPGTRLTVT.

The rearrangement uses TRBV4-1 and TRBJ2-1; 10 positions agree with TRBD1. Germline values: CDR1 MGHRA, CDR2 YSYEKL. The CDR3 consists of 15 residues. V dropped 1 base and J dropped 6; count of bases not matched to a gene: 3. CDR3 in DNA: TGCGCCAGCAGCCAAGTTGGGACAGGGGTCAATGAGCAGTTCTTC. It yields the protein CASSQVGTGVNEQFF.

This clone was seen a handful of times. The chain uses TRBV4-1 and TRBJ2-5; tentative D call: TRBD2 (6 bases). V gave up 2 bases and J gave up 4 bases, with 11 bases separating them. Germline values: CDR1 MGHRA, CDR2 YSYEKL. CDR3 length: 14 amino acids. The CDR3 reads CASSQLALGETQYF. CDR3 nucleotides: TGCGCCAGCAGCCAACTAGCGTTGGGAGAGACCCAGTACTTC.

This clone came up a few times. The chain is built from TRBV28 and TRBJ2-7; perhaps TRBD1 as D (6 bases). There are 14 residues in the CDR3. V was clipped by 6 bases and J by 3 bases, with 15 bases between them. Germline CDR1 is MDHEN and CDR2 is SYDVKM. CDR3 bases: TGTGCCAGCAGACACCGGGACACCTTCTACGAGCAGTACTTC. The encoded protein is CASRHRDTFYEQYF.

This clone turned up a few times. This sequence joins TRBV19 and TRBJ2-3; the match to TRBD2 covers 11 bases. Germline assignment: CDR1 LNHDA and CDR2 SQIVND (reference sequence). The V and J ends lost 4 bases and 5 bases, in that order; junction bases with no gene match: 8. The CDR3 is 16 residues long. The CDR3 sequence: CASSTLTSGRGDTQYF. CDR3 in DNA: TGTGCCAGTAGTACACTTACTAGCGGGAGAGGAGATACGCAGTATTTT.

The chain links TRBV30 to TRBJ2-5; D not certain. The DNA end favors TRBJ2-7, so the J call may be wrong. This CDR3 is built from 10 residues. Germline values: CDR1 GTSNPN, CDR2 SVGIG (reference sequence). The CDR3 nucleotides are TGTGCCTCTGGGGCCTACGAGCAGTACTTC. It translates to CASGAYEQYF.

This chain connects TRBV7-8 to TRBJ2-7, with 7 bases matching TRBD1. The CDR3 runs 16 residues. V lost 3 bases to trimming and J lost 3 bases; unmatched junction nucleotides: 11. Germline CDR1 SGHVS, CDR2 FQNEAQ. The CDR3 coding sequence is TGTGCCAGCAGCTTGGGAACAGGGGTGGGGAGCTACGAGCAGTACTTC. This encodes CASSLGTGVGSYEQYF.

V is TRBV5-5 and J is TRBJ2-1, with D possibly TRBD2 on 5 matching bases. Germline-derived CDR1 and CDR2 are SGHKS and YYEKEE (reference sequence). The CDR3 length is 15 residues. Trimming took 5 bases from V and 3 from J, leaving 15 bases between them. The CDR3 nucleotides are TGTGCCAGCAGGCAGACCCTAGCCCGCTACAATGAGCAGTTCTTC. This translates into CASRQTLARYNEQFF.

This clone was found a few times. V is TRBV2 and J is TRBJ2-1; 10 nucleotides agree with TRBD2. This CDR3 has 15 residues. CDR1 and CDR2 from the germline V gene are SNHLY and FYNNEI. With 4 bases clipped from V and 4 bases from J, the junction kept 4 bases outside the gene matches. CDR3 loop: CASSVLAGEYNEQFF. The CDR3 DNA reads TGTGCCAGCAGTGTTCTAGCGGGGGAATACAATGAGCAGTTCTTC.

This clone was seen only a few times. The chain links TRBV28 to TRBJ2-7; TRBD2 might be the D (5 bases). CDR1 is MDHEN and CDR2 is SYDVKM in the germline V gene. This CDR3 is built from 16 residues. With 1 base removed from V and 5 bases from J, the gap between germline ends came to 18 bases. CDR3 residues: CASSLFAGPSYHEQYF. The CDR3, as DNA: TGTGCCAGCAGTTTATTCGCGGGCCCCTCCTATCACGAGCAGTACTTC.

The CDR3 protein is CASSVTTGSYEQYF. The CDR3 nucleotides read TGTGCCAGCAGCGTAACTACGGGATCCTACGAGCAGTACTTC. The chain couples TRBV9 to TRBJ2-7; a possible D gene is TRBD2 (5 bases). Looked up from germline, CDR1 is SGDLS and CDR2 is YYNGEE. The CDR3 contains 14 residues. Trimming pared 1 base from V and 1 base from J, leaving 9 bases between.

This clone was seen a single time. V usage is TRBV7-6 and J usage is TRBJ2-3, with TRBD2 identical over 9 bases. The V gene end was trimmed by 1 base and the J gene end by 4 bases; junction bases not matched to a gene: 6. CDR3 length: 16 amino acids. The V gene's germline CDR1 is SGHVS and CDR2 FNYEAQ. The CDR3 coding sequence is TGTGCCAGCAGCTTAGGTGCGGGGGGGGAGTCAGATACGCAGTATTTT. It specifies CASSLGAGGESDTQYF.

The V call is TRBV5-1, the J call TRBJ2-7, with TRBD2 matching 9 bases. CDR1 SGHRS and CDR2 YFSETQ come from the germline V gene. This CDR3 has 16 residues. Trimming at V came to 4 bases and at J to 1 base, leaving 9 bases not matched to a gene. CDR3 amino acids: CASSPSSGSLSYEQYF. The CDR3 DNA is TGCGCCAGCAGCCCTAGTAGCGGGAGTTTATCCTACGAGCAGTACTTC.

This clone was seen a few times. This rearrangement joins TRBV5-1 to TRBJ1-2; D perhaps matches TRBD1 (5 bases). CDR1 SGHRS and CDR2 YFSETQ come from the germline V gene. V lost 1 base, J lost 8 bases, and 12 bases lay in between. The length of the CDR3 is 13 residues. Written as DNA, the CDR3 is TGCGCCAGCAGCTTGTATCATGGGGCAGGCTACACCTTC. This encodes CASSLYHGAGYTF. The full variable domain, rest sourced from reference TRBV5-1 and TRBJ1-2, is KAGVTQTPRYLIKTRGQQVTLSCSPISGHRSVSWYQQTPGQGLQFLFEYFSETQRNKGNFPGRFSGRQFSNSRSEMNVSTLELGDSALYLCASSLYHGAGYTFGSGTRLTVV.

For the CDR3, the DNA is TGTGCCAGCAGAGGACTAGCGGGATACACCGGGGAGCTGTTTTTT. This translates into CASRGLAGYTGELFF. V usage is TRBV6-1 and J usage is TRBJ2-2, with 12 bases lining up with TRBD2. Germline CDR1 and CDR2: MNHNS and SASEGT. The V segment lost 6 bases and the J segment 3 bases; nucleotides outside the gene matches: 2. The CDR3 consists of 15 residues.

This clone was counted between two and nine times. V usage is TRBV5-1 and J usage is TRBJ1-3; maybe TRBD1 (5 bases). Germline loops: CDR1 SGHRS, CDR2 YFSETQ. Trimming took off 4 bases at V and 2 bases at J, with 13 bases between the two ends. CDR3 length: 15 residues. This CDR3 reads CASSRHDSPGNTIYF. CDR3 nucleotide sequence: TGCGCCAGCAGCCGTCACGACAGCCCTGGAAACACCATATATTTT.

V gene TRBV18 combines with J gene TRBJ1-1; D may be TRBD1 (5 bases). CDR3 length equals 14 residues. CDR1 KGHSH and CDR2 LQKENI come from the germline V gene. The V end lost 3 bases, the J end lost 6 bases, and 14 bases lay between the germline ends. The CDR3 DNA reads as TGTGCCAGCTCACCTCAGCGGGGGACCGCTGAAGCTTTCTTT. It encodes CASSPQRGTAEAFF.

This clone appeared a few times. The V gene is TRBV19, the J gene TRBJ2-7; 12 nucleotides align to TRBD1. Germline-derived CDR1 and CDR2 are LNHDA and SQIVND (reference sequence). Losses at the gene ends were 2 bases for V and 5 bases for J; bases not matched to a gene: 13. The CDR3 totals 18 residues. CDR3 coding DNA: TGTGCCAGTAGTATATTCGGGACAGGGGGCGCCCCAGGGAACGAGCAGTACTTC. Protein sequence: CASSIFGTGGAPGNEQYF. Supplemented by reference TRBV19 and TRBJ2-7, the full variable domain reads DGGITQSPKYLFRKEGQNVTLSCEQNLNHDAMYWYRQDPGQGLRLIYYSQIVNDFQKGDIAEGYSVSREKKESFPLTVTSAQKNPTAFYLCASSIFGTGGAPGNEQYFGPGTRLTVT.

CDR3 DNA sequence: TGTGCCAGCAGCGTAGAGCGGGGACTAGCGGGAACTGGGGCCAACGTCCTGACTTTC. Translating it yields CASSVERGLAGTGANVLTF. The chain links TRBV9 to TRBJ2-6; 13 bases fit TRBD2. Germline V CDR1 and CDR2: SGDLS, YYNGEE. The CDR3 spans 19 residues. V gave up 0 bases and J gave up 2 bases; unmatched junction bases: 5.

The CDR3 DNA reads TGCGCCAGCAGCTGGGCCCAGGGTGCCACAGATACGCAGTATTTT. It codes for CASSWAQGATDTQYF. V gene TRBV5-1 combines with J gene TRBJ2-3; tentative D call: TRBD1 (5 bases). V was pared by 3 bases and J by 2 bases, with 13 bases between. This CDR3 comprises 15 residues. Germline V gene lookup returns CDR1 SGHRS and CDR2 YFSETQ.

The rearrangement uses TRBV19 and TRBJ2-7; 8 bases are shared with TRBD2. The CDR3 spans 14 residues. V shed 4 bases and J 3 bases; nucleotides not matched to a gene: 5. The germline gives CDR1 LNHDA, CDR2 SQIVND (reference sequence). CDR3 sequence: CASSRPGLVYEQYF. The CDR3 region has the DNA TGTGCCAGTAGTAGGCCGGGACTAGTCTACGAGCAGTACTTC.